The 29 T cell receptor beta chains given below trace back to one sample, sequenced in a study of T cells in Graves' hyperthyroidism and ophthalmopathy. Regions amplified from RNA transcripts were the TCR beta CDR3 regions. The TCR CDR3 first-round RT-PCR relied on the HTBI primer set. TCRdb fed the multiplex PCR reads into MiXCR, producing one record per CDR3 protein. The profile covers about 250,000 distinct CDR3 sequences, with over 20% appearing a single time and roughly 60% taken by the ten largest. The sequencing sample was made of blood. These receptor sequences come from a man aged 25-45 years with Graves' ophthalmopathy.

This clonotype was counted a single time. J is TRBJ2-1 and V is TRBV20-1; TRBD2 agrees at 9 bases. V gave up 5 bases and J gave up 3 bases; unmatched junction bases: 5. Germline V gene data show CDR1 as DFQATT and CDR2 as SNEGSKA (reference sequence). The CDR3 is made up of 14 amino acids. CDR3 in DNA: TGCAGTGCTCCAAGCGGGAGGTTCTACAATGAGCAGTTCTTC. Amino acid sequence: CSAPSGRFYNEQFF.

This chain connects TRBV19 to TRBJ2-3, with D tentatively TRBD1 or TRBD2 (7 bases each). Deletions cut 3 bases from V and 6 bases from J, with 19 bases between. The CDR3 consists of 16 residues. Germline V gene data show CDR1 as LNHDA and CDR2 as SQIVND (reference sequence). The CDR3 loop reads CASSIPGRGGGDTQYF. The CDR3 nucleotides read TGTGCCAGTAGTATCCCCGGCAGGGGGGGCGGGGATACGCAGTATTTT.

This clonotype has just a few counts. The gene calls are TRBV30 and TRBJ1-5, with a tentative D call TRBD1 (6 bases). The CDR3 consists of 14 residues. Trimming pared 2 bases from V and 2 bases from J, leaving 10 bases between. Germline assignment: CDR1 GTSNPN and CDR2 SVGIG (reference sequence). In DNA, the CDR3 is TGTGCCTGGAGTACAGGGTCTGGCAATCAGCCCCAGCATTTT. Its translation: CAWSTGSGNQPQHF.

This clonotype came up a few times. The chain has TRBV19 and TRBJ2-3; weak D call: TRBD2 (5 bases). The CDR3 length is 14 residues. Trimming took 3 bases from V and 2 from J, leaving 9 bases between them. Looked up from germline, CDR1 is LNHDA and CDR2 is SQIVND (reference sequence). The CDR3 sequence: CASSIGDDTDTQYF. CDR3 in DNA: TGTGCCAGTAGTATCGGGGATGACACAGATACGCAGTATTTT.

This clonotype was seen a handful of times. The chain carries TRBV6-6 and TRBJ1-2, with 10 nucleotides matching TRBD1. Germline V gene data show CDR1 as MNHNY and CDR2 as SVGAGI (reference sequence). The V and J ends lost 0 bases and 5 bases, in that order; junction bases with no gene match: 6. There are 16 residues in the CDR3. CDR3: CASSYSRDRGRYGYTF. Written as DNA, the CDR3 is TGTGCCAGCAGTTACTCCCGGGACAGGGGCCGGTATGGCTACACCTTC.

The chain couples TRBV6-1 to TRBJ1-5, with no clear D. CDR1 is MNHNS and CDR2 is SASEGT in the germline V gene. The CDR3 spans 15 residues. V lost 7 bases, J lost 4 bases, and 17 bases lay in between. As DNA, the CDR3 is TGTGCCAGCATCTTACGGGGAGGAGGGAATCAGCCCCAGCATTTT. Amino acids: CASILRGGGNQPQHF.

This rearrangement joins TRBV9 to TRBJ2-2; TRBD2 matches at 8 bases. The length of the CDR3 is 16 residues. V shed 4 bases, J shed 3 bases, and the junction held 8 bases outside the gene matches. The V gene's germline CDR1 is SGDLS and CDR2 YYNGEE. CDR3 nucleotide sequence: TGTGCCAGCAGCTCCCCCCCAGCGGGAGACACCGGGGAGCTGTTTTTT. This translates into CASSSPPAGDTGELFF.

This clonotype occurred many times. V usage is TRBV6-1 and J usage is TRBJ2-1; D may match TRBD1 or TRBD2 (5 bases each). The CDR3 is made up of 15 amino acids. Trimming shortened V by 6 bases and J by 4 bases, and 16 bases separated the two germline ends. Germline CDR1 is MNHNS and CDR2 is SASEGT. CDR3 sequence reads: CASRLGPSEYNEQFF. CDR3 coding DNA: TGTGCCAGCAGATTGGGACCGAGCGAGTACAATGAGCAGTTCTTC.

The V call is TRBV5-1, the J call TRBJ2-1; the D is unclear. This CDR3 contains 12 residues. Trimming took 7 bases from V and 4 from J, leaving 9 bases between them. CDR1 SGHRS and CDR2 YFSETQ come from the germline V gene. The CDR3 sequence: CASGSVYNEQFF. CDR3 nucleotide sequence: TGCGCCAGCGGCTCTGTGTACAATGAGCAGTTCTTC.

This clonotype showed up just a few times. CDR3 residues: CAISESWSRKHTGELFF. Written as DNA, the CDR3 is TGTGCCATCAGTGAGTCATGGAGTAGGAAGCACACCGGGGAGCTGTTTTTT. The gene calls are TRBV10-3 and TRBJ2-2; no definite D call. V was trimmed by 0 bases and J by 3 bases, leaving 14 bases between them. Germline assignment: CDR1 ENHRY and CDR2 SYGVKD. The CDR3 contains 17 residues.

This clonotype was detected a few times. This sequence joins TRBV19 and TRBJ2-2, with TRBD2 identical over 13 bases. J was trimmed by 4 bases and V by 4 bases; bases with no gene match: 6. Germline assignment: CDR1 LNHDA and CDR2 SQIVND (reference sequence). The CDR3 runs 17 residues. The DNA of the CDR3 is TGTGCCAGTAGTAGTAGGACTAGCGGGAGAAGCACCGGGGAGCTGTTTTTT. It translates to CASSSRTSGRSTGELFF.

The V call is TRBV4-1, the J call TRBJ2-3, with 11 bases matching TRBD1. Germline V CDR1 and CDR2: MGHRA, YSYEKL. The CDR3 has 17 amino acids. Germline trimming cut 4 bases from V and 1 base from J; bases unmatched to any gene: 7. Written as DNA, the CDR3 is TGCGCCAGCAGCCCCCGAGGGGGACAGGGGGGCACAGATACGCAGTATTTT. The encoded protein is CASSPRGGQGGTDTQYF.

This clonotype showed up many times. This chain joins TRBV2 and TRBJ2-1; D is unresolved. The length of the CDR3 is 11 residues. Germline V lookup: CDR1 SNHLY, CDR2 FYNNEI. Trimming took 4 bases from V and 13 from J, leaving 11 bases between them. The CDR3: CASSGEILQFF. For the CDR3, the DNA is TGTGCCAGCAGTGGAGAAATACTACAGTTCTTC.

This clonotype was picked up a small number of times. In DNA form, the CDR3 reads TGTGCCAGCAGCACGGACGCGCGGGGGGGGTCAGAGACCCAGTACTTC. Translated, it gives CASSTDARGGSETQYF. The V and J genes are TRBV27 and TRBJ2-5; 9 nucleotides agree with TRBD2. V shed 6 bases, J shed 4 bases, and the junction held 12 bases outside the gene matches. CDR3 length: 16 amino acids. Germline V gives CDR1 MNHEY, CDR2 SMNVEV (reference sequence).

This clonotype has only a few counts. The CDR3 region is CSAKGGDIQYF. The CDR3 DNA reads as TGCAGTGCTAAGGGGGGGGACATTCAGTACTTC. This chain links TRBV20-1 with TRBJ2-4; tentative D call: TRBD2 (7 bases). Germline V lookup: CDR1 DFQATT, CDR2 SNEGSKA (reference sequence). The CDR3 length is 11 residues. V lost 4 bases and J 8 bases, leaving 9 bases between the germline ends.

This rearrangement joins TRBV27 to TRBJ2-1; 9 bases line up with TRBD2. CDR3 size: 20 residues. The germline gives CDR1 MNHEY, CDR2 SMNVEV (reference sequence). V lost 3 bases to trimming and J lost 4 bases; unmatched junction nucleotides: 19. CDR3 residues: CASSFDRGGSGRGRYNEQFF. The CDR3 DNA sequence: TGTGCCAGCAGTTTTGATCGGGGTGGTAGCGGGAGAGGGAGGTACAATGAGCAGTTCTTC.

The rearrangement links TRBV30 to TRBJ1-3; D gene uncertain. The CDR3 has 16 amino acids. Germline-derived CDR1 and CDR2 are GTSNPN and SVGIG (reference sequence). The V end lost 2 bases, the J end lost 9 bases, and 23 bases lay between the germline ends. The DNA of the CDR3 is TGTGCCTGGAGTACCATCACCGGGAATCCGATGGGCACCATATATTTT. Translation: CAWSTITGNPMGTIYF.

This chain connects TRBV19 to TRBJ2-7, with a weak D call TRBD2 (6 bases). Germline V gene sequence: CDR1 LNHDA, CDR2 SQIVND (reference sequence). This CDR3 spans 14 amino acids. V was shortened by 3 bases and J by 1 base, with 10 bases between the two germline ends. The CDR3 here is CASSIVGGSYEQYF. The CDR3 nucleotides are TGTGCCAGTAGTATTGTGGGAGGTTCCTACGAGCAGTACTTC.

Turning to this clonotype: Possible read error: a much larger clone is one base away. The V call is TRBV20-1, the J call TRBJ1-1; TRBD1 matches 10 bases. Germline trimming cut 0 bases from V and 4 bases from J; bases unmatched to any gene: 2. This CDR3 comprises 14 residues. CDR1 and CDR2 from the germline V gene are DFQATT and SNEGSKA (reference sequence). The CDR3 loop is CSARDWTGGTEAFF. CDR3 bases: TGCAGTGCTAGAGATTGGACAGGGGGCACTGAAGCTTTCTTT.

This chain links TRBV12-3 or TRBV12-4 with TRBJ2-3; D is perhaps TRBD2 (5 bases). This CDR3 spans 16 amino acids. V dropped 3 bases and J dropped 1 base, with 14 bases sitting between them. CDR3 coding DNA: TGTGCCAGCAGTTTGGTTCCGGACGGGGGCACAGATACGCAGTATTTT. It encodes CASSLVPDGGTDTQYF.

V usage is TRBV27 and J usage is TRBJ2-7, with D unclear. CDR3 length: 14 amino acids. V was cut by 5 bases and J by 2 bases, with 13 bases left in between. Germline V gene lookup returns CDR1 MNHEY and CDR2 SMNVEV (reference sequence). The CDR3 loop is CASSPRLPPYEQYF. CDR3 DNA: TGTGCCAGCAGTCCGCGACTCCCGCCCTACGAGCAGTACTTC.

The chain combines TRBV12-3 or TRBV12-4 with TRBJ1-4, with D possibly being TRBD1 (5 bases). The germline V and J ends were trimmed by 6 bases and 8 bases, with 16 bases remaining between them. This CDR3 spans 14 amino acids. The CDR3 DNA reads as TGTGCCAGCAGGATCTTTCAGGGAGGGGAAAAACTGTTTTTT. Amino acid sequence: CASRIFQGGEKLFF.

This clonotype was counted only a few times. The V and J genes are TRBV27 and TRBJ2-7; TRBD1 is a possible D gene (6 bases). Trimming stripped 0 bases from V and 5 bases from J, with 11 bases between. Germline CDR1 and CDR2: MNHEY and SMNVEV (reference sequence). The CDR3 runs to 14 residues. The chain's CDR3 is CASSLSAGDDEQYF. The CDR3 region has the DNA TGTGCCAGCAGTTTATCGGCAGGGGACGACGAGCAGTACTTC.

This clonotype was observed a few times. The CDR3 sequence: CASRLIVEQGMSSYNSPLHF. In DNA form, the CDR3 reads TGTGCCAGCAGGCTAATCGTAGAACAGGGGATGAGCTCCTATAATTCACCCCTCCACTTT. V and J are TRBV28 and TRBJ1-6; 7 bases align to TRBD1. V dropped 6 bases and J dropped 0; count of bases not matched to a gene: 17. CDR3 length: 20 residues. Germline CDR1 is MDHEN and CDR2 is SYDVKM.

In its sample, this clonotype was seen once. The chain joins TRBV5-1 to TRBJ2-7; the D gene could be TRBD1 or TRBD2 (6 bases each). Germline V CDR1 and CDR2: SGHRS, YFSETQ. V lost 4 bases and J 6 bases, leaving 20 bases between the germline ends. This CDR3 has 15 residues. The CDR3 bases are TGCGCCAGCAGCCTCACTTCGCCGGGGGCAATCGAGCAGTACTTC. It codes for CASSLTSPGAIEQYF.

The CDR3 here is CASSSLAGVGFLSSEQYF. The CDR3 DNA is TGTGCCAGCAGCTCCCTAGCGGGAGTTGGATTTTTGTCTAGCGAGCAGTACTTC. This chain joins TRBV7-2 and TRBJ2-7, with 10 bases identical to TRBD2. J gave up 6 bases and V 4 bases, and 18 bases lay outside the gene matches. The CDR3 runs to 18 residues. Germline CDR1 SGHTA, CDR2 FQGNSA.

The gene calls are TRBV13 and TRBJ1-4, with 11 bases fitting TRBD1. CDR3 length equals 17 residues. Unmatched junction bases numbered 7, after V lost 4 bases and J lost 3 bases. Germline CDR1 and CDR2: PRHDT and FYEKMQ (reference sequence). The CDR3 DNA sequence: TGTGCCAGCAGCTCAAGGACAGGGGGCGCGCCTAATGAAAAACTGTTTTTT. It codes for CASSSRTGGAPNEKLFF. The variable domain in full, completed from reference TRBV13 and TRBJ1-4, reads AAGVIQSPRHLIKEKRETATLKCYPIPRHDTVYWYQQGPGQDPQFLISFYEKMQSDKGSIPDRFSAQQFSDYHSELNMSSLELGDSALYFCASSSRTGGAPNEKLFFGSGTQLSVL.

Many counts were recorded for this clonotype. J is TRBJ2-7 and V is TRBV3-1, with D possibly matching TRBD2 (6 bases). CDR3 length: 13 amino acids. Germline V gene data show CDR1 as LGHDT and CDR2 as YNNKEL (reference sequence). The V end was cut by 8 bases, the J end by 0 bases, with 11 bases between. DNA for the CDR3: TGTGCCAGCGGACGGAGGGCCTCCTACGAGCAGTACTTC. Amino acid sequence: CASGRRASYEQYF.

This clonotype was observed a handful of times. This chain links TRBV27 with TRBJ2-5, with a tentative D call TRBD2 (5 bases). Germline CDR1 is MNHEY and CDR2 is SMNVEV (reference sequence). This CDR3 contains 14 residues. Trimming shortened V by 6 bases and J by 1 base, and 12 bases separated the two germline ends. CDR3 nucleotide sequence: TGTGCCAGCAGCACCTCGGACTCCCAAGAGACCCAGTACTTC. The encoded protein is CASSTSDSQETQYF.